This T cell receptor beta chain was documented in a study of blood T cell repertoires in COVID-19. For the study at large: T cells, B-cell-depleted T cells, or PBMCs supplied cDNA or gDNA.

The V gene lost 3 bases and the J gene lost 3 bases, with 14 bases spanning the gap. The CDR3 length is 16 residues. CDR1 LGHDT and CDR2 YNNKEL come from the germline V gene (reference sequence). Generated by immunoSEQ multiplex PCR, the TCRdb table keeps only in-frame clones and is missing some. Counted here are 45,000 to 55,000 clones, under 70% occurring once; the ten biggest clones make up just under 9%. This clone was found once. The TCR was taken from a woman between 65 and 79 years old with acute or convalescent COVID-19. This sequence joins TRBV3-1 (or the pseudogene TRBV3-2) and TRBJ2-2; D not resolved. Sequenced: peripheral blood. In nucleotides, the CDR3 is TGTGCCAGCAGCCACGACCTGGGCAGTTACACCGGGGAGCTGTTTTTT. Encoded protein: CASSHDLGSYTGELFF.